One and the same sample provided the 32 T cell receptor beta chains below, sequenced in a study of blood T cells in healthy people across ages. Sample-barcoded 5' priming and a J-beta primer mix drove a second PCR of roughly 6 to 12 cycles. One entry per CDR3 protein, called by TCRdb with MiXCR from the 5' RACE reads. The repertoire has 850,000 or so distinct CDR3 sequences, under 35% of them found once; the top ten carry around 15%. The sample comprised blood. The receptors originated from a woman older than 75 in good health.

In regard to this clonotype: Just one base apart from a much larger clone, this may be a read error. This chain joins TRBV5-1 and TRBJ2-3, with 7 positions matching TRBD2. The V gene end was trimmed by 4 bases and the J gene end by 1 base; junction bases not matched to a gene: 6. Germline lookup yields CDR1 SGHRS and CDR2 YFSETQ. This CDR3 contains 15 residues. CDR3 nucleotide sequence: TGCGCCAGCAGCGCCGAGCTAGCGGGCACAGATACGCAGTATTTT. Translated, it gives CASSAELAGTDTQYF.

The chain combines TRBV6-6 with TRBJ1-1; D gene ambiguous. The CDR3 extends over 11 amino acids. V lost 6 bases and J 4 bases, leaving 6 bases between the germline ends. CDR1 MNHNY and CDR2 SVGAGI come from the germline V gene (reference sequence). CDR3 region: CASRWSTEAFF. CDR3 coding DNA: TGTGCCAGCAGGTGGAGCACTGAAGCTTTCTTT.

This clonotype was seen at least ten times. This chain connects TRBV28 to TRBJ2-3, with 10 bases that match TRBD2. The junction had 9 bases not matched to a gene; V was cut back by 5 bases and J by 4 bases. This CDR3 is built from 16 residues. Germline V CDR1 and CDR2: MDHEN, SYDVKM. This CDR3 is CASSAPGTSAADTQYF. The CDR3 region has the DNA TGTGCCAGCAGTGCCCCCGGGACTAGCGCTGCAGATACGCAGTATTTT.

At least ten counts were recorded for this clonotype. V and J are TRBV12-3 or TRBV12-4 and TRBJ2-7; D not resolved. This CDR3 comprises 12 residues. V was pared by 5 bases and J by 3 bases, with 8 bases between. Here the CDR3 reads CASSNNSYEQYF. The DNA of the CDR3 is TGTGCCAGCAGTAACAACAGCTACGAGCAGTACTTC.

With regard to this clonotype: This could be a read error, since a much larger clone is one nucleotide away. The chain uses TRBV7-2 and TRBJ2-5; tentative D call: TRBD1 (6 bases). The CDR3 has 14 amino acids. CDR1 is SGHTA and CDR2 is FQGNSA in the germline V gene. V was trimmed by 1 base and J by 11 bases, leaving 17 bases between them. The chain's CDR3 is CASSLVEGVNEQYF. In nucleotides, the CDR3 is TGTGCCAGCAGCTTAGTCGAGGGGGTTAATGAGCAGTACTTC. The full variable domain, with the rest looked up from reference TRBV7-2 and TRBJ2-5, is GAGVSQSPSNKVTEKGKDVELRCDPISGHTALYWYRQSLGQGLEFLIYFQGNSAPDKSGLPSDRFSAERTGGSVSTLTIQRTQQEDSAVYLCASSLVEGVNEQYFGPGTRLLVL.

CDR3 in amino acids: CSAGAQGSEQYF. The CDR3 coding sequence is TGCAGCGCCGGGGCACAGGGGAGCGAGCAGTACTTC. The chain uses TRBV29-1 and TRBJ2-5; 7 nucleotides match TRBD1. The DNA end is more similar to TRBJ2-7, so the J call may be wrong. The CDR3 runs 12 residues. Germline V CDR1 and CDR2: SQVTM, ANQGSEA.

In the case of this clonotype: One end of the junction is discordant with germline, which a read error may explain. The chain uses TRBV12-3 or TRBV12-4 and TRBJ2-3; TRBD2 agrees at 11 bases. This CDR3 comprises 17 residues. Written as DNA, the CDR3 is TGTGCCAGCAGTTTAACCGGGACTAGCGGCATCACAGATGCGCAGTATTTT. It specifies CASSLTGTSGITDAQYF.

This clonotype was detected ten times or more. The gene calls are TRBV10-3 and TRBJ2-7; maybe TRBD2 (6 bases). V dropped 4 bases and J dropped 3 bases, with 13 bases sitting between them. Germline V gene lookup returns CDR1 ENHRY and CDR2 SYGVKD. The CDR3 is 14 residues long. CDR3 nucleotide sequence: TGTGCCATCAGTGGGGGGGTGACCTTCTACGAGCAGTACTTC. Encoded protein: CAISGGVTFYEQYF.

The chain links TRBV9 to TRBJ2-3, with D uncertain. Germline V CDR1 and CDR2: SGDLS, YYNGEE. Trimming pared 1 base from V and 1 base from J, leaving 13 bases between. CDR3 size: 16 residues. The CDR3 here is CASSVSIELGTDTQYF. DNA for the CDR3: TGTGCCAGCAGCGTAAGTATAGAGCTAGGCACAGATACGCAGTATTTT.

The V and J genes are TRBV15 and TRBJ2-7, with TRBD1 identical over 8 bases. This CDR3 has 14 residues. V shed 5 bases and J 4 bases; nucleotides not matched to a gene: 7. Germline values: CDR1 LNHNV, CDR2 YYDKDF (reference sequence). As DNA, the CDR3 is TGTGCCACCAGCCGTGAGACAGGGGTGTACGAGCAGTACTTC. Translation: CATSRETGVYEQYF.

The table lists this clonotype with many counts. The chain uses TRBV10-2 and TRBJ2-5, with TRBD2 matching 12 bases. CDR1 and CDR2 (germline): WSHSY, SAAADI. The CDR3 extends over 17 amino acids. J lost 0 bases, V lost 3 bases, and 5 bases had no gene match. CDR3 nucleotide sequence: TGCGCCAGCAGTGATATTAGGACTAGCGGGGACCAAGAGACCCAGTACTTC. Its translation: CASSDIRTSGDQETQYF.

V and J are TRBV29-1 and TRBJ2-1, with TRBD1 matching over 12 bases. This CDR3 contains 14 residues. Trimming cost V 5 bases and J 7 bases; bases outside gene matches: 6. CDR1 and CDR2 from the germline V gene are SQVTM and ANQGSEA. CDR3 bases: TGCAGCGTTTCGGGACAGGGGGCGCTTAATGAGCAGTTCTTC. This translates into CSVSGQGALNEQFF.

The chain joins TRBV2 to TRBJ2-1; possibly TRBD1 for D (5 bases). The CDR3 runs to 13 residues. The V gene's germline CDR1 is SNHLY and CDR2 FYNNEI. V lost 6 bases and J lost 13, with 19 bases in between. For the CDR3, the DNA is TGTGCCAGCAGGCAGGGTGGGCAAGAGACCCAGTTCTTC. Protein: CASRQGGQETQFF.

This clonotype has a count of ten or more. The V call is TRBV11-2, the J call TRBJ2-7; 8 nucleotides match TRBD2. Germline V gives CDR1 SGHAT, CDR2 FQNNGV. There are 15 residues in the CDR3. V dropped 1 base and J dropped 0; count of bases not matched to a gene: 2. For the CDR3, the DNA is TGTGCCAGCAGCTTAGGACTAGCGATCTCCTACGAGCAGTACTTC. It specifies CASSLGLAISYEQYF.

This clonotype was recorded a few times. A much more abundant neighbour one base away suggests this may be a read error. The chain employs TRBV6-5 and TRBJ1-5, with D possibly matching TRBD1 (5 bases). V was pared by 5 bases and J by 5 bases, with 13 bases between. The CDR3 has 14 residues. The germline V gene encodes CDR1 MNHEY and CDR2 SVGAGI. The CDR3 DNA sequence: TGTGCCAGCAGTCTCAGGGATGCCGATCAGCCCCAGCATTTT. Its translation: CASSLRDADQPQHF.

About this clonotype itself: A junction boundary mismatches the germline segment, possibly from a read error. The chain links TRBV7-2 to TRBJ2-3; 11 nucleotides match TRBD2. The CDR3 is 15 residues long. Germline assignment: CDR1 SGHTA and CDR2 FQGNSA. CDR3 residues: CANSLQLAGVDTQYF. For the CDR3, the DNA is TGTGCCAACAGCTTACAACTAGCGGGGGTAGATACGCAGTATTTT.

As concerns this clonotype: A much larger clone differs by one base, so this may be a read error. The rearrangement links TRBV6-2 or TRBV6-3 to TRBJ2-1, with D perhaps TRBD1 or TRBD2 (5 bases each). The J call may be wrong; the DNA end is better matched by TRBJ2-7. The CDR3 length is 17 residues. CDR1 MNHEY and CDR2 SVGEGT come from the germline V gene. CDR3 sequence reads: CASTAWGRYIDYNEQYF. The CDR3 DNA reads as TGTGCCAGCACCGCGTGGGGGAGATACATCGACTACAATGAGCAGTACTTC.

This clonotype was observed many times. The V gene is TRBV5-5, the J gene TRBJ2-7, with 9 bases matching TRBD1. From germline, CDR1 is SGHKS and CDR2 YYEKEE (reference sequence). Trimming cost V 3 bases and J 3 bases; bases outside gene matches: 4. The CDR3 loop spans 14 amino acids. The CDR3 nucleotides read TGTGCCAGCAGCTGGGGACAGGGACTCTACGAGCAGTACTTC. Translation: CASSWGQGLYEQYF.

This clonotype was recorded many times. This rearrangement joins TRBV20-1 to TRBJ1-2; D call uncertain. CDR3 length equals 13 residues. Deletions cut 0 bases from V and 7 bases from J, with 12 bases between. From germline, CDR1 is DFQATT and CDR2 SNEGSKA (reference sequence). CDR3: CSARDVRGGGYTF. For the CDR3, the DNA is TGCAGTGCTAGAGACGTCCGTGGCGGTGGCTACACCTTC.

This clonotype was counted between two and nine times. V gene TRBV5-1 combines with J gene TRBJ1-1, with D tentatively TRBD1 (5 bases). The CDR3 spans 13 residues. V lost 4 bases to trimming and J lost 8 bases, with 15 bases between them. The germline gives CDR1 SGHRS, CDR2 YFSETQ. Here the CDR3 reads CASSHWGGREAFF. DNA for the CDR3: TGCGCCAGCAGCCATTGGGGGGGACGGGAAGCTTTCTTT.

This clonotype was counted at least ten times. In DNA form, the CDR3 reads TGCGCCAGCAGTGAGAGACGGACAGCGGGGAGTGTGGAGACCCAGTACTTC. Protein: CASSERRTAGSVETQYF. The chain links TRBV10-2 to TRBJ2-5; a possible D gene is TRBD2 (7 bases). Trimming cost V 2 bases and J 5 bases, with 21 bases left between them. This CDR3 contains 17 residues. CDR1 is WSHSY, CDR2 SAAADI, per germline.

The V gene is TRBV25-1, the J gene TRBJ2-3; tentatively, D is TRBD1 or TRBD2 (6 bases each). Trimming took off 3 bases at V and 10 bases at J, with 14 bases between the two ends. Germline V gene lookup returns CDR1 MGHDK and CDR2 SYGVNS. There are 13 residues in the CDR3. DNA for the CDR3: TGTGCCAGCAGTGAGAGAGTCCGGGGGCCGCAGTATTTT. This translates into CASSERVRGPQYF.

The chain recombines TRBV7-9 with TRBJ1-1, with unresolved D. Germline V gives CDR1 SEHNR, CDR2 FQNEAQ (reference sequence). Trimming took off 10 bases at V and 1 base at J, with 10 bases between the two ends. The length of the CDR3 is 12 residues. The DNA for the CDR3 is TGTGCCATCACGAAGGGGAACACTGAAGCTTTCTTT. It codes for CAITKGNTEAFF. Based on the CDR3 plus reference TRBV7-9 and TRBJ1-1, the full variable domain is DTGVSQNPRHKITKRGQNVTFRCDPISEHNRLYWYRQTLGQGPEFLTYFQNEAQLEKSRLLSDRFSAERPKGSFSTLEIQRTEQGDSAMYLCAITKGNTEAFFGQGTRLTVV.

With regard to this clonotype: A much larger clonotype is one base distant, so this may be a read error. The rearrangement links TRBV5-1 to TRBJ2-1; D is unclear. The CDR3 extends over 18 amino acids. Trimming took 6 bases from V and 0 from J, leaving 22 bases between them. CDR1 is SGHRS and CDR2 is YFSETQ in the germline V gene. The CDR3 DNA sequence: TGCGCCAGCAACCCGGCCCCCTTGGGTTTCAGCTCCTACAATGAGCAGTTCTTC. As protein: CASNPAPLGFSSYNEQFF.

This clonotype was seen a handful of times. The CDR3 region is CATSALANEQFF. The CDR3 DNA follows: TGTGCCACCAGTGCACTAGCTAATGAGCAGTTCTTC. V gene TRBV24-1 combines with J gene TRBJ2-1, with D maybe TRBD2 (6 bases). Germline values: CDR1 KGHDR, CDR2 SFDVKD. The CDR3 is made up of 12 amino acids. V was shortened by 5 bases and J by 7 bases, with 8 bases between the two germline ends.

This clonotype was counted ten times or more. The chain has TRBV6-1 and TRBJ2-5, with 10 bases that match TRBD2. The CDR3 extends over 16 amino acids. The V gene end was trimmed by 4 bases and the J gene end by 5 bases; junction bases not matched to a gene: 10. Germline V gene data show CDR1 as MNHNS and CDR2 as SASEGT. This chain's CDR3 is CASSGSSGGRVETQYF. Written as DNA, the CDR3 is TGTGCCAGCAGTGGATCTAGCGGGGGAAGAGTTGAGACCCAGTACTTC.

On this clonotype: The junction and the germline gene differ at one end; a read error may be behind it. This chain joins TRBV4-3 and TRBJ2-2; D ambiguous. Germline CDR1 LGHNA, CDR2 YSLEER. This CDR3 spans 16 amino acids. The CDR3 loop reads CTSSPEVGANTGELFF. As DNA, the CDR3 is TGCACCAGCAGCCCAGAGGTGGGCGCCAACACCGGGGAGCTGTTTTTT.

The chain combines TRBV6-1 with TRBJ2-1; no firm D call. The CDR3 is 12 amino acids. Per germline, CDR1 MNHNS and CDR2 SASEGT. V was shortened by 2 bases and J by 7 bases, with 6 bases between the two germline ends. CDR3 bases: TGTGCCAGCAGTGAAACAAGGAATGAGCAGTTCTTC. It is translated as CASSETRNEQFF.

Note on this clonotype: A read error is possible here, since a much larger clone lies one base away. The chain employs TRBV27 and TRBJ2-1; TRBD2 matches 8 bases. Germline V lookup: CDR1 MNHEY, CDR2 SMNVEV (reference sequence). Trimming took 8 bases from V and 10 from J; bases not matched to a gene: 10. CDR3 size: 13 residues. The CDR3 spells CASGPSGGREQFF. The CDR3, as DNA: TGTGCCAGCGGTCCAAGCGGGGGCCGGGAGCAGTTCTTC.

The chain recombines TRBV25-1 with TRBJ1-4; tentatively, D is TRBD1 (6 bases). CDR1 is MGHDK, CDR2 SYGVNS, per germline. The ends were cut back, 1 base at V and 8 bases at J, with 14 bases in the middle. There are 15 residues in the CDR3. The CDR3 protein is CASSESGGMGEKLFF. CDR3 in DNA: TGTGCCAGCAGTGAATCGGGGGGCATGGGGGAAAAACTGTTTTTT.

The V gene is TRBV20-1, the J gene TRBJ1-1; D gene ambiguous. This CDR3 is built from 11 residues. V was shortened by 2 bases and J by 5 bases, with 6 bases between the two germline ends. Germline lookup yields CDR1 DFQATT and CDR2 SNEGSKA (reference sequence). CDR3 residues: CSARQVTEAFF. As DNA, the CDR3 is TGCAGTGCTAGACAGGTGACTGAAGCTTTCTTT.

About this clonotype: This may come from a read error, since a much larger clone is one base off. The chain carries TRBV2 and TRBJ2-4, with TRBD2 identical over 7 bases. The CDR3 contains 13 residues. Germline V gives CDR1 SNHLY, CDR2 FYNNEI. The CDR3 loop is CTSSEGSGREQYF. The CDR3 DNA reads TGTACCAGCAGTGAGGGCTCTGGGAGGGAGCAGTACTTC.